Described below is a single T cell receptor beta chain sequence and its context. Its matching antigen is unknown. Germline lookup yields CDR1 SGHDT and CDR2 YYEEEE. V trimming: 8 bases; J trimming: 7 bases; junction bases outside the gene matches: 21. This CDR3 has 17 residues. This entry belongs to a study of beta chain features in type 1 diabetes. Study at large: Over all samples combined, fewer than 130,000,000 sorted cells were examined. Study-wide results and limits: Patients' naive, central memory and regulatory TCRB repertoires appeared more alike than those of healthy donors.

The study reverse transcribed the entire isolated RNA, so it sequenced expressed TCRB transcripts. The repertoire was sequenced with immunoSEQ multiplex PCR; TCRdb's copy has only in-frame clones and lacks some. The sample has about 320,000 clones, about 15% seen once. Source material: central memory CD4+ T cells from blood. This clonotype was obtained from a man aged 30-40 years in good health. This chain joins TRBV5-6 and TRBJ2-1; TRBD2 matches 7 bases. The CDR3 sequence is CASSIDAASAGGNEQFF. CDR3 sequence (DNA): TGTGCCAGTAGTATAGACGCTGCTAGCGCCGGGGGGAATGAGCAGTTCTTC.